This TCR beta chain was observed in a study of blood T cell repertoires in COVID-19. Across the study: Acute and convalescent COVID-19 specimens originated in the United States, Italy and Spain. T cells, B-cell-depleted T cells, or PBMCs supplied cDNA or gDNA.

Recruited during active infection, patients (from Seattle) were subsequently followed longitudinally. Authors' methods: Using reference gene primer amplification, nucleated cell counts were estimated. Repertoires were generated with immunoSEQ multiplex PCR, while TCRdb's copy carries only in-frame clones and drops some. That table is the source of V, J and clone size, and D and trimming were worked out from the DNA. The sample has some 220,000 clones, 65% to 90% seen once; the top ten hold 5% to 6.5%. The source material was peripheral blood. This clonotype was sampled from a man aged 50 or older with COVID-19, enrolled during active disease.

CDR3 DNA: TGTGCCATCAGTGACAAGGGGATGGGGACCCAGTACTTC. Amino acids: CAISDKGMGTQYF. The chain has TRBV10-3 and TRBJ2-5, with D maybe TRBD1 (5 bases). Germline CDR1 is ENHRY and CDR2 is SYGVKD. This CDR3 has 13 residues. Trimming removed 3 bases at V and 7 bases at J, with 12 bases between.